These T cell receptor beta chains were read from a single sample in a study of graft-versus-host responses after intestinal transplantation. Method: immunoSEQ multiplex PCR; TCRdb's copy keeps in-frame clones and lacks some. Found here are tens of thousands of clones, roughly 91% of them singletons; the top ten hold approximately 0.096%. Their cognate antigens are unknown. Sequencing was performed on unstimulated CD4+ T cells sorted from spleen or lymph node cells, taken before intestinal transplant. The source of these receptors is a human donor who received an intestinal transplant. CDR3s include the opening cysteine and the closing phenylalanine or tryptophan. A D gene is named only where the DNA matches it firmly. A clone size is listed for some rows: how often the clone was seen (once, few, many), or a class if it is expanded.

size: once
D: TRBD2
J: TRBJ2-7
V: TRBV7-2
CDR3: CASSGGGPPYEQYF
DNA: TGTGCCAGCAGCGGGGGGGGTCCGCCCTACGAGCAGTACTTC

size: .
D: .
J: TRBJ2-7
V: TRBV2
CDR3: CASRRTFLDYEQYF
DNA: TGTGCCAGCAGGAGGACATTCCTCGACTACGAGCAGTACTTC

size: .
D: TRBD2
J: TRBJ2-3
V: TRBV6-4
CDR3: CASSAPGGQTDTQYF
DNA: TGTGCCAGCAGTGCCCCGGGGGGGCAGACAGATACGCAGTATTTT

size: .
D: .
J: TRBJ2-7
V: TRBV18
CDR3: CASSPESAGAFYEQYF
DNA: TGTGCCAGCTCACCAGAATCCGCGGGGGCTTTCTACGAGCAGTACTTC

size: .
D: .
J: TRBJ2-7
V: TRBV6-6
CDR3: CASSYSRQVDEQYF
DNA: TGTGCCAGCAGTTACTCAAGACAGGTCGACGAGCAGTACTTC

size: .
D: .
J: TRBJ2-3
V: TRBV4-3
CDR3: CASSQNRGADTDTQYF
DNA: TGCGCCAGCAGCCAAAACCGGGGGGCCGACACAGATACGCAGTATTTT

size: .
D: .
J: TRBJ1-1
V: TRBV20-1
CDR3: CSASVNTEAFF
DNA: TGCAGTGCTTCAGTGAACACTGAAGCTTTCTTT

size: .
D: .
J: TRBJ2-7
V: TRBV7-9
CDR3: CASINTGAHYEQYF
DNA: TGTGCCAGCATCAATACTGGGGCACACTACGAGCAGTACTTC

size: .
D: TRBD2
J: TRBJ2-7
V: TRBV5-6
CDR3: CASSLNGGVVEQYF
DNA: TGTGCCAGCAGCTTAAACGGGGGGGTTGTAGAGCAGTACTTC

size: .
D: .
J: TRBJ2-2
V: TRBV10-2
CDR3: CASSTRQMNTGELFF
DNA: TGCGCCAGCAGTACCCGACAGATGAACACCGGGGAGCTGTTTTTT